This TCR beta chain was retrieved from a study of cytomegalovirus exposure and HLA in healthy donors. Study-wide points: Presence/absence analyses rested on an assumption that sequencing depth was roughly uniform across donors.

This CDR3 has 14 amino acids. Deletions cut 5 bases from V and 1 base from J, with 11 bases between. Germline CDR1 reads MNHNS; CDR2 reads SASEGT. Primers: 60 Vbeta forward and 13 Jbeta reverse. Produced via immunoSEQ multiplex PCR; TCRdb's table is partial and in-frame only. Of approximately 190,000 clones in the sample, about 81% were seen once. Concerning this clone: Its antigen is currently unknown.

This chain joins TRBV6-1 and TRBJ2-5; D possibly corresponds to TRBD1 (6 bases). Sample: PBMCs. This clonotype originated in a woman aged 50 to 65 in good health and CMV-seropositive. The CDR3 here is CASSTGQPQETQYF. The CDR3 DNA reads as TGTGCCAGCAGTACGGGACAACCCCAAGAGACCCAGTACTTC.